Each of the 17 T cell receptor beta chains below was sequenced from the same sample in a study of blood T cell repertoires in COVID-19. The assay was immunoSEQ multiplex PCR, and TCRdb's table has in-frame clones only and misses some. Of about 120,000 clones listed, about 90% are singletons. Sample: peripheral blood. These receptors all come from a woman aged 65 to 85 with acute or convalescent COVID-19.

The rearrangement joins TRBV12-5 to TRBJ2-2; 7 nucleotides match TRBD1. With V trimmed by 1 base and J by 5 bases, 1 base remained unmatched. In germline, CDR1 is LGHNT, CDR2 FRNRAP. CDR3 size: 14 residues. CDR3 nucleotides: TGTGCTAGTGGTTTGGCGACAGGGACCGGGGAGCTGTTTTTT. It translates to CASGLATGTGELFF.

V and J are TRBV20-1 and TRBJ2-7; 15 bases match TRBD2. This CDR3 comprises 16 residues. CDR1 and CDR2 (germline): DFQATT, SNEGSKA (reference sequence). The ends lost 3 bases at V and 6 bases at J; junction bases unmatched: 9. The CDR3 here is CSASRTSGGADREQYF. CDR3 DNA: TGCAGTGCTAGTAGGACTAGCGGGGGGGCCGACCGCGAGCAGTACTTC.

The chain is built from TRBV9 and TRBJ2-7; 7 nucleotides line up with TRBD1. Trimming cost V 6 bases and J 9 bases; bases outside gene matches: 9. The germline gives CDR1 SGDLS, CDR2 YYNGEE. CDR3 length: 12 amino acids. CDR3 bases: TGTGCCAGCAACCAACCAGGGGGTGTGCAGTACTTC. Residues: CASNQPGGVQYF.

The V and J genes are TRBV29-1 and TRBJ1-5; a possible D gene is TRBD1 (5 bases). With 6 bases removed from V and 0 bases from J, the gap between germline ends came to 12 bases. Germline V gene lookup returns CDR1 SQVTM and CDR2 ANQGSEA. This CDR3 is 14 amino acids long. The CDR3 here is CSVATDYSNQPQHF. The DNA of the CDR3 is TGCAGCGTCGCGACAGATTATAGCAATCAGCCCCAGCATTTT. Supplemented by reference TRBV29-1 and TRBJ1-5, the full variable domain reads SAVISQKPSRDICQRGTSLTIQCQVDSQVTMMFWYRQQPGQSLTLIATANQGSEATYESGFVIDKFPISRPNLTFSTLTVSNMSPEDSSIYLCSVATDYSNQPQHFGDGTRLSIL.

The genes are TRBV18 and TRBJ2-7; D uncertain. From germline, CDR1 is KGHSH and CDR2 LQKENI. The CDR3 totals 12 residues. Trimming removed 2 bases from V and 2 bases from J, with 4 bases in between. The CDR3, as DNA: TGTGCCAGCTCACCAGACACCTACGAGCAGTACTTC. Translating it yields CASSPDTYEQYF.

J is TRBJ1-2 and V is TRBV18; tentative D call: TRBD1 (6 bases). This CDR3 region has 18 residues. V lost 3 bases and J 0 bases, leaving 20 bases between the germline ends. CDR1 KGHSH and CDR2 LQKENI come from the germline V gene. The CDR3, as DNA: TGTGCCAGCTCACCGCGGTGGGCAGGGGTCTCGACTAACTATGGCTACACCTTC. It is translated as CASSPRWAGVSTNYGYTF.

The chain joins TRBV7-8 to TRBJ1-2; no firm D call. Trimming stripped 2 bases from V and 7 bases from J, with 11 bases between. CDR1 SGHVS and CDR2 FQNEAQ come from the germline V gene. This CDR3 spans 13 amino acids. The CDR3 sequence is CASSLLRGSGYTF. The CDR3 DNA sequence: TGTGCCAGCAGCTTACTCCGAGGCAGTGGCTACACCTTC. The full variable domain, with the rest looked up from reference TRBV7-8 and TRBJ1-2, is GAGVSQSPRYKVAKRGQDVALRCDPISGHVSLFWYQQALGQGPEFLTYFQNEAQLDKSGLPSDRFFAERPEGSVSTLKIQRTQQEDSAVYLCASSLLRGSGYTFGSGTRLTVV.

The chain employs TRBV6-6 and TRBJ2-2; a possible D gene is TRBD1 (6 bases). The CDR3 extends over 12 amino acids. Germline CDR1 reads MNHNY; CDR2 reads SVGAGI (reference sequence). Trimming took off 5 bases at V and 6 bases at J, with 7 bases between the two ends. This CDR3 reads CASSTGPGELFF. In DNA, the CDR3 is TGTGCCAGCAGTACAGGGCCCGGGGAGCTGTTTTTT.

The CDR3 region is CASSEGGGRRGSTDTQYF. The CDR3 DNA is TGTGCCAGCAGTGAAGGTGGGGGACGGCGGGGAAGCACAGATACGCAGTATTTT. V gene TRBV2 combines with J gene TRBJ2-3, with a possible D match to TRBD2 (6 bases). Trimming took off 1 base at V and 0 bases at J, with 17 bases between the two ends. This CDR3 is built from 18 residues. Germline V gene sequence: CDR1 SNHLY, CDR2 FYNNEI.

The V gene is TRBV4-1, the J gene TRBJ2-1, with TRBD2 identical over 10 bases. The CDR3 extends over 17 amino acids. V was pared by 1 base and J by 8 bases, with 11 bases of the junction left unmatched. Germline CDR1 is MGHRA and CDR2 is YSYEKL. The CDR3 sequence is CASSQGRRAGGPYEQFF. DNA for the CDR3: TGCGCCAGCAGCCAAGGTCGGCGAGCGGGGGGGCCGTATGAGCAGTTCTTC.

This chain links TRBV2 with TRBJ1-5; tentative D call: TRBD1 (5 bases). The CDR3 has 14 residues. CDR1 and CDR2 from the germline V gene are SNHLY and FYNNEI. Trimming shortened V by 5 bases and J by 9 bases, and 17 bases separated the two germline ends. The DNA for the CDR3 is TGTGCCAGCAGTCCTAAGACAGACCTAGGGCCCCAGCATTTT. Translated: CASSPKTDLGPQHF.

In nucleotides, the CDR3 is TGTGCCAGTAGTATCGACAATTATCAGCCCCAGCATTTT. This sequence encodes CASSIDNYQPQHF. The chain recombines TRBV19 with TRBJ1-5; the D is unclear. Germline V gene sequence: CDR1 LNHDA, CDR2 SQIVND (reference sequence). The V end lost 3 bases, the J end lost 5 bases, and 8 bases lay between the germline ends. There are 13 residues in the CDR3.

The rearrangement uses TRBV4-1 and TRBJ2-7, with 9 bases lining up with TRBD1. Germline CDR1 is MGHRA and CDR2 is YSYEKL. The CDR3 contains 15 residues. Losses at the gene ends were 1 base for V and 1 base for J; bases not matched to a gene: 2. Here the CDR3 reads CASSQVGQGSYEQYF. The CDR3 nucleotides are TGCGCCAGCAGCCAAGTAGGACAGGGGTCCTACGAGCAGTACTTC.

The J gene is TRBJ2-7, the V gene TRBV3-1 (or the pseudogene TRBV3-2); 9 bases match TRBD1. The CDR3 covers 13 residues. In germline, CDR1 is LGHDT, CDR2 YNNKEL (reference sequence). The ends lost 4 bases at V and 7 bases at J; junction bases unmatched: 5. The CDR3 DNA reads TGTGCCAGCAGCCGGGACAGGGTCTCGGAGCAGTACTTC. Translation gives CASSRDRVSEQYF.

This chain connects TRBV7-9 to TRBJ2-7; 11 bases are shared with TRBD1. This CDR3 has 15 amino acids. The V and J ends lost 5 bases and 5 bases, in that order; junction bases with no gene match: 8. In germline, CDR1 is SEHNR, CDR2 FQNEAQ (reference sequence). The CDR3 DNA sequence: TGTGCCAGCAGCCCAATTGGACAGGGGGCCCACGAGCAGTACTTC. Translating gives CASSPIGQGAHEQYF.

The rearrangement uses TRBV6-2 or TRBV6-3 and TRBJ2-7, with 9 positions matching TRBD1. The V and J ends lost 2 bases and 5 bases, in that order; junction bases with no gene match: 7. Germline lookup yields CDR1 MNHEY and CDR2 SVGEGT. CDR3 length: 15 residues. DNA for the CDR3: TGTGCCAGCAGTTACCAGGGACAGGGTTTCCACGAGCAGTACTTC. Translated, it gives CASSYQGQGFHEQYF.

The chain links TRBV28 to TRBJ1-4, with D unresolved. With 4 bases removed from V and 14 bases from J, the gap between germline ends came to 14 bases. The CDR3 is made up of 12 amino acids. The germline V gene encodes CDR1 MDHEN and CDR2 SYDVKM. The CDR3 region is CASSSTDLSLFF. CDR3 in DNA: TGTGCCAGCAGTTCAACGGACTTAAGTCTGTTTTTT.